This T cell receptor beta chain was found in a study of long-term antiretroviral therapy in people with HIV. Study-level points and caveats: The study collected no data on ART adherence, viral resistance or therapy changes. The clones with expansion before ART were dominant in the repertoire at all time points.

At minimum, one pre-ART and two post-ART PBMC samples were obtained from each donor. As concerns this clone: Its cognate antigen is unknown.

From germline, CDR1 is SGHTA and CDR2 FQGTGA. The J segment lost 5 bases and the V segment lost 2 bases, leaving 5 bases of the junction unmatched. This CDR3 region has 15 residues. With survey level as its setting, the immunoSEQ assay was v3.0. Assay used: immunoSEQ multiplex PCR; TCRdb lists only in-frame clones, some missing. This sample has 15,000 to 20,000 clones, with 85% to 90% found just once. The input for sequencing was unsorted PBMCs, taken 0.7 years before starting antiretroviral therapy. The receptor comes from a man between 45 and 60 years old with HIV. The chain carries TRBV7-3 and TRBJ2-1, with 8 positions matching TRBD2. The CDR3 spells CASSLRLAGNNEQFF. CDR3 coding DNA: TGTGCCAGCAGCTTACGGCTAGCGGGCAACAATGAGCAGTTCTTC.